Shown below are 16 T cell receptor beta chains from a single sample sequenced in a study of PD-1 blockade in classical Hodgkin lymphoma. The repertoire was sequenced with immunoSEQ multiplex PCR; TCRdb's copy has only in-frame clones and lacks some. The table records about 28,000 clones, 78% of them present only once. Patients all relapsed after autologous stem cell transplantation, and there was variation in brentuximab vedotin exposure. This sample comprised peripheral blood mononuclear cells (PBMCs), obtained before the second cycle of nivolumab. Source of these receptors: a human donor with classical Hodgkin lymphoma.

This chain joins TRBV9 and TRBJ2-2, with D unclear. With 1 base removed from V and 7 bases from J, the gap between germline ends came to 11 bases. This CDR3 comprises 14 residues. Germline-derived CDR1 and CDR2 are SGDLS and YYNGEE. This CDR3 reads CASSVQDGYGELFF. CDR3 coding DNA: TGTGCCAGCAGCGTACAAGACGGATACGGGGAGCTGTTTTTT. The whole variable domain, filled in from reference TRBV9 and TRBJ2-2, reads DSGVTQTPKHLITATGQRVTLRCSPRSGDLSVYWYQQSLDQGLQFLIQYYNGEERAKGNILERFSAQQFPDLHSELNLSSLELGDSALYFCASSVQDGYGELFFGEGSRLTVL.

V is TRBV4-2 and J is TRBJ1-5; no clear D gene. Germline CDR1 is LGHNA and CDR2 is YNFKEQ. The CDR3 contains 13 residues. With 5 bases removed from V and 0 bases from J, the gap between germline ends came to 5 bases. CDR3 protein: CASSLGSNQPQHF. The CDR3 coding sequence is TGTGCCAGCAGCTTGGGTAGCAATCAGCCCCAGCATTTT.

The rearrangement uses TRBV7-2 and TRBJ1-1; D not certain. The germline V and J ends were trimmed by 4 bases and 1 base, with 7 bases remaining between them. CDR1 is SGHTA, CDR2 FQGNSA, per germline. The length of the CDR3 is 13 residues. CDR3 nucleotides: TGTGCCAGCAGCTCACACCAGAACACTGAAGCTTTCTTT. Translation: CASSSHQNTEAFF.

This chain links TRBV7-2 with TRBJ2-5; TRBD2 aligns across 13 bases. This CDR3 contains 16 residues. Germline V gene data show CDR1 as SGHTA and CDR2 as FQGNSA. The V and J ends lost 3 bases and 5 bases, in that order; junction bases with no gene match: 6. CDR3 amino acids: CASSLEGLAGLETQYF. Here the CDR3 DNA reads TGTGCCAGCAGCTTGGAGGGACTAGCGGGGCTGGAGACCCAGTACTTC.

The rearrangement joins TRBV7-3 to TRBJ1-3; maybe TRBD1 (5 bases). The CDR3 consists of 15 residues. The germline CDR1 and CDR2 sequences are SGHTA and FQGTGA. V shed 1 base and J shed 3 bases, with 10 bases lying between them. CDR3 nucleotides: TGTGCCAGCAGCTTAAGGGGGGGTAATGGAAACACCATATATTTT. Translating it yields CASSLRGGNGNTIYF.

This clone appeared once. This rearrangement joins TRBV5-1 to TRBJ2-7; no firm D call. The germline V gene has CDR1 SGHRS and CDR2 YFSETQ. The CDR3 length is 13 residues. The V end was cut by 4 bases, the J end by 6 bases, with 14 bases between. This CDR3 is CASSDQNSGEQYF. The CDR3 DNA reads TGCGCCAGCAGCGACCAAAACTCCGGCGAGCAGTACTTC.

The chain uses TRBV6-6 and TRBJ1-5, with D maybe TRBD1 (5 bases). The CDR3 sequence is 15 residues long. Deletions cut 6 bases from V and 1 base from J, with 13 bases between. Germline assignment: CDR1 MNHNY and CDR2 SVGAGI (reference sequence). CDR3 sequence (DNA): TGTGCCAGCAGCCATTGGGGCCACAGCAATCAGCCCCAGCATTTT. Protein: CASSHWGHSNQPQHF.

The chain uses TRBV2 and TRBJ2-3; D not resolved. CDR3 length equals 11 residues. Germline values: CDR1 SNHLY, CDR2 FYNNEI. The ends were cut back, 1 base at V and 5 bases at J, with 1 base in the middle. CDR3 nucleotide sequence: TGTGCCAGCAGTGAAGAAGATACGCAGTATTTT. Protein: CASSEEDTQYF.

This sequence joins TRBV4-3 and TRBJ1-5; unclear D gene. V was trimmed by 0 bases and J by 2 bases, leaving 8 bases between them. CDR3 size: 15 residues. Germline values: CDR1 LGHNA, CDR2 YSLEER. CDR3 sequence: CASSQEIGGNQPQHF. CDR3 nucleotide sequence: TGCGCCAGCAGCCAAGAGATCGGCGGCAATCAGCCCCAGCATTTT.

The chain joins TRBV6-5 to TRBJ1-5; 7 bases map to TRBD1. The germline gives CDR1 MNHEY, CDR2 SVGAGI. Trimming at V came to 8 bases and at J to 4 bases, leaving 8 bases not matched to a gene. The CDR3 consists of 14 residues. CDR3 protein: CASGRGPGNQPQHF. CDR3 sequence (DNA): TGTGCCAGCGGAAGGGGGCCGGGAAATCAGCCCCAGCATTTT.

The chain combines TRBV25-1 with TRBJ2-7; D ambiguous. The CDR3 sequence is 10 residues long. The germline CDR1 and CDR2 sequences are MGHDK and SYGVNS. Trimming cost V 9 bases and J 3 bases, with 6 bases left between them. The CDR3 sequence is CARLVYEQYF. CDR3 nucleotides: TGTGCCAGGCTGGTCTACGAGCAGTACTTC.

The rearrangement uses TRBV5-1 and TRBJ2-7, with 9 bases matching TRBD1. In germline, CDR1 is SGHRS, CDR2 YFSETQ. This CDR3 is 16 amino acids long. Trimming cost V 4 bases and J 7 bases; bases outside gene matches: 15. CDR3 sequence: CASSLLPGTGLGEQYF. In DNA form, the CDR3 reads TGCGCCAGCAGCCTCCTCCCCGGGACAGGGCTAGGAGAGCAGTACTTC.

This clone has more than one count but fewer than ten. The rearrangement joins TRBV11-1 to TRBJ1-1, with D hard to call. Germline V CDR1 and CDR2: SGHAT, FQDESV (reference sequence). The CDR3 contains 14 residues. The germline V and J ends were trimmed by 0 bases and 2 bases, with 7 bases remaining between them. Here the CDR3 DNA reads TGTGCCAGCAGCTTAGCATCCCATAACACTGAAGCTTTCTTT. Protein: CASSLASHNTEAFF.

This chain uses TRBV2 with TRBJ2-2; no reliable D call. The CDR3 contains 15 residues. Germline V gene sequence: CDR1 SNHLY, CDR2 FYNNEI. V lost 8 bases and J lost 1, with 14 bases in between. The CDR3 protein is CASLLTTVNTGELFF. Here the CDR3 DNA reads TGTGCCAGCTTATTGACGACGGTGAACACCGGGGAGCTGTTTTTT.

The chain recombines TRBV10-3 with TRBJ2-3, with TRBD2 as a possible D gene (5 bases). The germline gives CDR1 ENHRY, CDR2 SYGVKD. Trimming shortened V by 6 bases and J by 1 base, and 11 bases separated the two germline ends. This CDR3 region has 14 residues. The CDR3 loop is CAISPGVGTDTQYF. As DNA, the CDR3 is TGTGCCATCAGCCCCGGGGTTGGCACAGATACGCAGTATTTT.

There are a few counts of this clone. The V gene is TRBV6-5, the J gene TRBJ1-2, with 7 bases aligning to TRBD1. The J segment lost 4 bases and the V segment lost 5 bases, leaving 4 bases of the junction unmatched. This CDR3 comprises 13 residues. Germline CDR1 is MNHEY and CDR2 is SVGAGI. CDR3 residues: CASSAQGSYGYTF. The CDR3 DNA sequence: TGTGCCAGCAGTGCACAGGGGAGCTATGGCTACACCTTC.